These T cell receptor beta chains were read from a single sample in a study of blood T cell repertoires in COVID-19. This table comes from immunoSEQ multiplex PCR, and its TCRdb copy is limited to in-frame clones, with some not included. The sample gives some 300,000 clones, nearly 90% of which show up once; roughly 2.9% is in the top ten. Sequenced input: PBMCs or T cells enriched from blood (not recorded which). The receptor set was obtained from a woman in her forties or fifties who had been exposed to COVID-19. Each CDR3 is given with its conserved first and last residue. A D gene is named only where the DNA matches it firmly. Part of the rows lack a size; the others show once, few, many or a class for expanded clones.

V gene: TRBV4-1; D gene: -; J gene: TRBJ1-2; clone size: few; CDR3 DNA: TGCGCCAGCAGCCAAGATGCCCAGGTGAGCTATGGCTACACCTTC; CDR3 protein: CASSQDAQVSYGYTF
V gene: TRBV12-3/TRBV12-4; D gene: TRBD1; J gene: TRBJ1-5; clone size: -; CDR3 DNA: TGTGCCAGCAGGAGGACAGGGGATCAGCCCCAGCATTTT; CDR3 protein: CASRRTGDQPQHF
V gene: TRBV30; D gene: TRBD1; J gene: TRBJ2-7; clone size: few; CDR3 DNA: TGTGCCTGGAGTGTGCAACAGGGGTTCGAGCAGTACTTC; CDR3 protein: CAWSVQQGFEQYF
V gene: TRBV6-5; D gene: -; J gene: TRBJ2-7; clone size: -; CDR3 DNA: TGTGCCAGCAGGGGAGCGTACTACGAGCAGTACTTC; CDR3 protein: CASRGAYYEQYF
V gene: TRBV5-1; D gene: -; J gene: TRBJ2-7; clone size: -; CDR3 DNA: TGCGCCAGCAGCTTGGCCCCGGGACTCGGATCCTACGAGCAGTACTTC; CDR3 protein: CASSLAPGLGSYEQYF
V gene: TRBV11-2; D gene: TRBD1; J gene: TRBJ1-2; clone size: -; CDR3 DNA: TGTGCCAGCAGCGGCGGGACAGCCTCATATGGCTACACCTTC; CDR3 protein: CASSGGTASYGYTF
V gene: TRBV9; D gene: TRBD1; J gene: TRBJ1-2; clone size: -; CDR3 DNA: TGTGCCAGCAGCGTAGGAAACGTGTGGACAGGCGAACTGGGGTACACCTTC; CDR3 protein: CASSVGNVWTGELGYTF
V gene: TRBV18; D gene: TRBD1; J gene: TRBJ1-3; clone size: -; CDR3 DNA: TGTGCCAGCTCACCCTCCGGGACAGGGACCTCTGGAAACACCATATATTTT; CDR3 protein: CASSPSGTGTSGNTIYF
V gene: TRBV3-1/TRBV3-2; D gene: -; J gene: TRBJ1-6; clone size: -; CDR3 DNA: TGTGCCAGCAGCCAAGGACACTCTGGCTCACCCCTCCACTTT; CDR3 protein: CASSQGHSGSPLHF
V gene: TRBV3-1/TRBV3-2; D gene: TRBD1; J gene: TRBJ1-6; clone size: -; CDR3 DNA: TGTGCCAGCAGCGTACGACAGGGGGCAAATTCACCCCTCCACTTT; CDR3 protein: CASSVRQGANSPLHF
V gene: TRBV5-4; D gene: -; J gene: TRBJ1-3; clone size: once; CDR3 DNA: TGTGCCAGCAGCTACGACAGCTCTGGAAACACCATATATTTT; CDR3 protein: CASSYDSSGNTIYF
V gene: TRBV4-1; D gene: TRBD2; J gene: TRBJ2-2; clone size: -; CDR3 DNA: TGCGCCAGCAGCCAAGGGCTAGCGGGGGGGCCGGCCGGGGAGCTGTTTTTT; CDR3 protein: CASSQGLAGGPAGELFF
V gene: TRBV9; D gene: -; J gene: TRBJ2-5; clone size: -; CDR3 DNA: TGTGCCAGCAGCGTAGGACGAGCTAACCAGGGGGAGACCCAGTACTTC; CDR3 protein: CASSVGRANQGETQYF
V gene: TRBV16; D gene: -; J gene: TRBJ2-7; clone size: -; CDR3 DNA: TGTGCCAGCAGCCAAATATTCACAGGGAGCTCCTACGAGCAGTACTTC; CDR3 protein: CASSQIFTGSSYEQYF
V gene: TRBV19; D gene: TRBD1; J gene: TRBJ2-2; clone size: -; CDR3 DNA: TGTGCCAGTACCCTTCGGGACAGGGGCCAAAACACCGGGGAGCTGTTTTTT; CDR3 protein: CASTLRDRGQNTGELFF
V gene: TRBV19; D gene: TRBD1; J gene: TRBJ1-1; clone size: -; CDR3 DNA: TGTGCCAGTTGGGACAGGGCGAACACTGAAGCTTTCTTT; CDR3 protein: CASWDRANTEAFF
V gene: TRBV10-2; D gene: TRBD1; J gene: TRBJ1-6; clone size: -; CDR3 DNA: TGCGCCAGCAGTGAGGGTCCAGGGGGTAATTCACCCCTCCACTTT; CDR3 protein: CASSEGPGGNSPLHF
V gene: TRBV5-6; D gene: TRBD1; J gene: TRBJ1-4; clone size: few; CDR3 DNA: TGTGCCAGCAGCTCCTTACAGGGGGCAGGCAGCGAAAAACTGTTTTTT; CDR3 protein: CASSSLQGAGSEKLFF
V gene: TRBV2; D gene: -; J gene: TRBJ1-5; clone size: -; CDR3 DNA: TGTGCCAGCAGTGAAGCGCCAGGGGGCAATCAGCCCCAGCATTTT; CDR3 protein: CASSEAPGGNQPQHF
V gene: TRBV7-2; D gene: TRBD2; J gene: TRBJ2-7; clone size: -; CDR3 DNA: TGTGCCAGCAGTCCAGCTGGACTAGCGGGGGGCTCGACCTACGAGCAGTACTTC; CDR3 protein: CASSPAGLAGGSTYEQYF
V gene: TRBV5-1; D gene: TRBD1; J gene: TRBJ2-1; clone size: -; CDR3 DNA: TGCGCCAGCAGCTCCAGGACAGGGTACAATGAGCAGTTCTTC; CDR3 protein: CASSSRTGYNEQFF
V gene: TRBV27; D gene: -; J gene: TRBJ2-5; clone size: -; CDR3 DNA: TGTGCCAGCAGGTCGCGTGGGGAGGAGACCCAGTACTTC; CDR3 protein: CASRSRGEETQYF
V gene: TRBV9; D gene: TRBD2; J gene: TRBJ2-5; clone size: few; CDR3 DNA: TGTGCCAGCAGCGTAGACCCGGGCGGGGGGGGCTACCAAGAGACCCAGTACTTC; CDR3 protein: CASSVDPGGGGYQETQYF
V gene: TRBV19; D gene: TRBD1; J gene: TRBJ1-4; clone size: -; CDR3 DNA: TGTGCCAGTAGTAGGGACAGAGCCGAAAAACTGTTTTTT; CDR3 protein: CASSRDRAEKLFF
V gene: TRBV3-1/TRBV3-2; D gene: -; J gene: TRBJ2-2; clone size: -; CDR3 DNA: TGTGCCAGCAGCCAAGGTTGGGGGGCGAACACCGGGGAGCTGTTTTTT; CDR3 protein: CASSQGWGANTGELFF
V gene: TRBV5-4; D gene: -; J gene: TRBJ2-2; clone size: -; CDR3 DNA: TGTGCCAGCAGCTTTACAGTCCCGAACACCGGGGAGCTGTTTTTT; CDR3 protein: CASSFTVPNTGELFF
V gene: TRBV7-9; D gene: -; J gene: TRBJ1-3; clone size: few; CDR3 DNA: TGTGCCAGCAGCTTATGGGGGCTGGACTCTGGAAACACCATATATTTT; CDR3 protein: CASSLWGLDSGNTIYF
V gene: TRBV5-1; D gene: TRBD2; J gene: TRBJ2-3; clone size: -; CDR3 DNA: TGCGCCAGCAGCTCCATGACTAGCGGGTCAGATACGCAGTATTTT; CDR3 protein: CASSSMTSGSDTQYF
V gene: TRBV20-1; D gene: -; J gene: TRBJ1-1; clone size: -; CDR3 DNA: TGCACGGTCACTGAAGCTTTCTTT; CDR3 protein: CTVTEAFF
V gene: TRBV28; D gene: TRBD1; J gene: TRBJ2-7; clone size: once; CDR3 DNA: TGTGCCAGTCGCCCCCCGGGACAGGTGAGCGAGCAGTACTTC; CDR3 protein: CASRPPGQVSEQYF
V gene: TRBV3-1/TRBV3-2; D gene: TRBD2; J gene: TRBJ2-7; clone size: -; CDR3 DNA: TGTGCCAGCAGCCAAACTAGCGGGGGGGCTTACGAGCAGTACTTC; CDR3 protein: CASSQTSGGAYEQYF
V gene: TRBV4-2; D gene: -; J gene: TRBJ1-1; clone size: -; CDR3 DNA: TGTGCCAGCAGCCCCTCGGTGGCAGAGCGAGCTTTCTTT; CDR3 protein: CASSPSVAERAFF
V gene: TRBV19; D gene: -; J gene: TRBJ2-2; clone size: -; CDR3 DNA: TGTGCCAGTACCTTAGGGGGGGGATACACCGGGGAGCTGTTTTTT; CDR3 protein: CASTLGGGYTGELFF
V gene: TRBV11-2; D gene: TRBD2; J gene: TRBJ2-1; clone size: -; CDR3 DNA: TGTGCCAGCAGCTTAACTAGCGGGGGGGCAATTTACAATGAGCAGTTCTTC; CDR3 protein: CASSLTSGGAIYNEQFF
V gene: TRBV4-1; D gene: TRBD1; J gene: TRBJ2-3; clone size: -; CDR3 DNA: TGCGCCAGCAGCCAAGATCGGGCAGGGGGAACAGATACGCAGTATTTT; CDR3 protein: CASSQDRAGGTDTQYF
V gene: TRBV19; D gene: TRBD2; J gene: TRBJ2-2; clone size: -; CDR3 DNA: TGTGCCAGTAGCTGGAGCTCTAGCGGGTGGGCCACCGGGGAGCTGTTTTTT; CDR3 protein: CASSWSSSGWATGELFF
V gene: TRBV5-1; D gene: TRBD2; J gene: TRBJ2-1; clone size: -; CDR3 DNA: TGCGCCAGCAGCCGAAGGACTAGCGGGGGCCTCCCGGGGAATGAGCAGTTCTTC; CDR3 protein: CASSRRTSGGLPGNEQFF
V gene: TRBV2; D gene: -; J gene: TRBJ2-7; clone size: -; CDR3 DNA: TGTGCCAGCAGTGGGAAGGGGGTACCCTACGAGCAGTACTTC; CDR3 protein: CASSGKGVPYEQYF
V gene: TRBV5-1; D gene: TRBD1; J gene: TRBJ2-5; clone size: -; CDR3 DNA: TGCGCCAGCAGCGAGGGGGACAGGGGGGCCCAAGAGACCCAGTACTTC; CDR3 protein: CASSEGDRGAQETQYF
V gene: TRBV4-1; D gene: -; J gene: TRBJ1-5; clone size: -; CDR3 DNA: TGCGCCAGCAGCCAATTCGGTGACAGGTTAAGCAATCAGCCCCAGCATTTT; CDR3 protein: CASSQFGDRLSNQPQHF
V gene: TRBV11-2; D gene: -; J gene: TRBJ2-5; clone size: -; CDR3 DNA: TGTGCCAGCAGCAAGGGGACAATCCAAGAGACCCAGTACTTC; CDR3 protein: CASSKGTIQETQYF
V gene: TRBV2; D gene: -; J gene: TRBJ2-1; clone size: -; CDR3 DNA: TGTGCCAGCTTTCCCTGGGAGGGGGGTAATGAGCAGTTCTTC; CDR3 protein: CASFPWEGGNEQFF
V gene: TRBV19; D gene: -; J gene: TRBJ2-5; clone size: -; CDR3 DNA: TGTGCCAGTAGTAACTACCTCCATGAGACCCAGTACTTC; CDR3 protein: CASSNYLHETQYF
V gene: TRBV11-2; D gene: TRBD1; J gene: TRBJ2-1; clone size: -; CDR3 DNA: TGTGCCAGCACGCCGGGACAGGGACTCTACAATGAGCAGTTCTTC; CDR3 protein: CASTPGQGLYNEQFF
V gene: TRBV5-1; D gene: -; J gene: TRBJ1-1; clone size: -; CDR3 DNA: TGCGCCAGCAGCTTGGAAGCAGGGTCGGCAAACACTGAAGCTTTCTTT; CDR3 protein: CASSLEAGSANTEAFF
V gene: TRBV19; D gene: -; J gene: TRBJ1-2; clone size: -; CDR3 DNA: TGTGCCAGTAGTATAGCGGGGGTCACCAACTATGGCTACACCTTC; CDR3 protein: CASSIAGVTNYGYTF
V gene: TRBV9; D gene: -; J gene: TRBJ2-7; clone size: -; CDR3 DNA: TGTGCCAGCAGTTCCGACAGCCCCTACGAGCAGTACTTC; CDR3 protein: CASSSDSPYEQYF
V gene: TRBV28; D gene: -; J gene: TRBJ1-4; clone size: -; CDR3 DNA: TGTGCCAGCAGTCCCGGGTCGCTGAATGAAAAACTGTTTTTT; CDR3 protein: CASSPGSLNEKLFF
V gene: TRBV19; D gene: -; J gene: TRBJ1-5; clone size: -; CDR3 DNA: TGTGCCAGTAGTATAGTTCGGGGAAGGGACAATCAGCCCCAGCATTTT; CDR3 protein: CASSIVRGRDNQPQHF
V gene: TRBV19; D gene: -; J gene: TRBJ1-2; clone size: -; CDR3 DNA: TGTGCCAGTAGTATAGATTCAGCAGGGCACTATGGCTACACCTTC; CDR3 protein: CASSIDSAGHYGYTF
V gene: TRBV19; D gene: TRBD1; J gene: TRBJ1-5; clone size: -; CDR3 DNA: TGTGCCAGTAGTATAGATGCAGGGGGGTTGAGCAATCAGCCCCAGCATTTT; CDR3 protein: CASSIDAGGLSNQPQHF
V gene: TRBV5-6; D gene: -; J gene: TRBJ1-1; clone size: -; CDR3 DNA: TGTGCCAGCAGCTCCGGAGGACGGATGTTTGAAGCTTTCTTT; CDR3 protein: CASSSGGRMFEAFF
V gene: TRBV7-8; D gene: -; J gene: TRBJ1-2; clone size: few; CDR3 DNA: TGTGCCAGCAGCCCATCCGGTTGGAGCTATGGCTACACCTTC; CDR3 protein: CASSPSGWSYGYTF
V gene: TRBV5-1; D gene: -; J gene: TRBJ1-2; clone size: -; CDR3 DNA: TGCGCCAGCAGCTTACAACAGGGCCGATATGGCTACACCTTC; CDR3 protein: CASSLQQGRYGYTF
V gene: TRBV5-1; D gene: TRBD1; J gene: TRBJ2-7; clone size: -; CDR3 DNA: TGCGCCAGCAGCTCGGACAGGCGGGTCGAGCAGTACTTC; CDR3 protein: CASSSDRRVEQYF
V gene: TRBV29-1; D gene: TRBD2; J gene: TRBJ2-3; clone size: -; CDR3 DNA: TGCAGCGTAACTTCTAGCGGGTTCTCAGATACGCAGTATTTT; CDR3 protein: CSVTSSGFSDTQYF
V gene: TRBV6-5; D gene: TRBD1; J gene: TRBJ2-1; clone size: once; CDR3 DNA: TGTGCCAGCAGAATGACAGGGGTTCAGTTCTTC; CDR3 protein: CASRMTGVQFF
V gene: TRBV4-1; D gene: -; J gene: TRBJ1-3; clone size: -; CDR3 DNA: TGCGCCAGCAGCGGACACTCTGGAAACACCATATATTTT; CDR3 protein: CASSGHSGNTIYF
V gene: TRBV18; D gene: -; J gene: TRBJ2-1; clone size: -; CDR3 DNA: TGTGCCAGCTCACCTCCGGACTACGAAAGGTACAATGAGCAGTTCTTC; CDR3 protein: CASSPPDYERYNEQFF
V gene: TRBV7-9; D gene: TRBD2; J gene: TRBJ2-5; clone size: -; CDR3 DNA: TGTGCCAGCAGCTTGGGGCTCCTAGCGGCGGACTCCCAAGAGACCCAGTACTTC; CDR3 protein: CASSLGLLAADSQETQYF